The entry that follows covers one TCR beta chain sequence. The authors' processing: How many nucleated cells were present was estimated from reference gene primer amplification. The protocol was immunoSEQ multiplex PCR, while the TCRdb copy is restricted to in-frame clones and leaves out a portion. The DNA gave D and trimming, while V, J and clone size come from that table. The table has some 320,000 clones, around nine tenths seen once; the top ten hold around 10%. The sample originates from a study of blood T cell repertoires in COVID-19. As for the study in general: Acute and convalescent COVID-19 specimens originated in the United States, Italy and Spain. From T cells, B-cell-depleted T cells, or PBMCs came the material, which was cDNA or gDNA.

Trimming at V came to 3 bases and at J to 7 bases, leaving 12 bases not matched to a gene. Germline CDR1 reads LNHDA; CDR2 reads SQIVND (reference sequence). CDR3 length equals 16 residues. The Seattle patients joined while their infection was active and were tracked longitudinally afterward. This chain links TRBV19 with TRBJ1-2, with 9 bases aligning to TRBD1. The TCR sequence derives from a woman aged 30 to 39 with COVID-19, enrolled during active disease. The sample comprised peripheral blood. DNA of the CDR3: TGTGCCAGTAGTATTCTCCGGGACAGGGCGTATCTTGGCTACACCTTC. Translating gives CASSILRDRAYLGYTF.